The clone carrying this T cell receptor beta chain was seen a few times. In TCRdb, the RACE reads were re-called with MiXCR into one record per CDR3 protein. The sample contains around 330,000 distinct CDR3 sequences, 4.5% to 5.5% of which appear only once. This entry comes from a study of human T cells and chemical hapten exposure. On the study more broadly: Minor volume differences among pooled libraries chiefly drove per-sample TCR yield variation.

Germline CDR1 and CDR2: KGHSH and LQKENI. V gave up 6 bases and J gave up 4 bases, with 21 bases separating them. This CDR3 spans 16 amino acids. This sample's time point: pre-sensitization, week 0. The treatment: therapeutic diphenylcyclopropenone sensitization with weekly scalp DPC. Prior to each patch test being applied, blood was drawn. Sequencing started from total RNA isolated from unfractionated whole blood. The starting material was whole blood, obtained in connection with sensitization to the hapten diphenylcyclopropenone (DPC). The TCR comes from a woman aged 18 to 35 with alopecia areata. Some clones in this sample may be carry-over from other donors' samples. This chain connects TRBV18 to TRBJ1-1; D is ambiguous. CDR3 in amino acids: CASSPRPGVDLTEAFF. In nucleotides, the CDR3 is TGTGCCAGCTCCCCCCGCCCGGGCGTTGATCTCACTGAAGCTTTCTTT.